Listed below are T cell receptor beta chains from one sample, sequenced in a study of blood T cell repertoires in COVID-19. Data came from immunoSEQ multiplex PCR; TCRdb stores just in-frame clones and leaves some out. This sample yields approximately 190,000 clones, of which 90% are seen a single time; 0.45% to 0.65% belongs to the top ten. Sequenced material: peripheral blood. The receptor set was obtained from a man aged 45 to 65 with acute or convalescent COVID-19. CDR3s include the opening cysteine and the closing phenylalanine or tryptophan. D genes are given only for firm matches. Where a row states a size, it is once, few, many or the class of an expanded clone; other rows omit it.

NA,TRBV5-1,TRBD1,TRBJ1-1,TGCGCCAGCAGATCCGGGACAGGGGGGAGCACTGAAGCTTTCTTT,CASRSGTGGSTEAFF
NA,TRBV2,TRBD1,TRBJ1-4,TGTGCCAGCAGAGGTGACAGGGGCAAAGCAACTAATGAAAAACTGTTTTTT,CASRGDRGKATNEKLFF
NA,TRBV6-5,NA,TRBJ1-1,TGTGCCAGCAGTTTCAGGGACACTGAAGCTTTCTTT,CASSFRDTEAFF
few,TRBV11-2,NA,TRBJ1-5,TGTGCCAGCAGTCTACAGGGTCGACAGCCCCAGCATTTT,CASSLQGRQPQHF
NA,TRBV7-3,NA,TRBJ2-1,TGTGCCAGCAGCTTAGGCGGGACCTTGGGTAATGAGCAGTTCTTC,CASSLGGTLGNEQFF
NA,TRBV18,NA,TRBJ1-1,TGTGCCAGCTCACCGACCCGGGGAGGGAGAGGGAACACTGAAGCTTTCTTT,CASSPTRGGRGNTEAFF
NA,TRBV5-1,TRBD1,TRBJ2-1,TGCGCCAGCAGCGCTCCCGGGACAGGGGGCGTTGCATTCTTC,CASSAPGTGGVAFF
NA,TRBV7-8,NA,TRBJ1-2,TGTGCCAGCAGCTTAGACAGTGATCATGGCTACACCTTC,CASSLDSDHGYTF
few,TRBV11-2,NA,TRBJ1-1,TGTGCCAGCAGCTTGATGGGCTTGGACACTGAAGCTTTCTTT,CASSLMGLDTEAFF
NA,TRBV9,NA,TRBJ2-5,TGTGCCAGCAGCGTAGTGGGCGCAGATGAAGGTACCCAGTACTTC,CASSVVGADEGTQYF
NA,TRBV11-3,TRBD2,TRBJ2-1,TGTGCCAGCAGCTTAACGTTACGGCTAGCGGGAGGAAGCTCCTACAATGAGCAGTTCTTC,CASSLTLRLAGGSSYNEQFF
NA,TRBV5-5,NA,TRBJ1-4,TGTGCCAGCAGCTTGGAAGGAGGCCTGTTTTTT,CASSLEGGLFF
NA,TRBV24-1,TRBD1,TRBJ2-1,TGTGCCACCAGCCATACAACCGGGACAGCCTCAAATGAGCAGTTCTTC,CATSHTTGTASNEQFF
NA,TRBV29-1,NA,TRBJ2-7,TGCAGCGCCGAGGGGGAGGGCCTCGACGAGCAGTACTTC,CSAEGEGLDEQYF
NA,TRBV3-1/TRBV3-2,TRBD1,TRBJ1-2,TGTGCCAGCAGCCCAACAGGGGAGGACTATGGCTACACCTTC,CASSPTGEDYGYTF
NA,TRBV28,NA,TRBJ1-2,TGTGCCAGCAGCTCAAGCGCTCAGGGTAGACATGGCTACACCTTC,CASSSSAQGRHGYTF
NA,TRBV11-3,NA,TRBJ1-5,TGTGCCCACCGGGGTGAGGGCAATCAGCCCCAGCATTTT,CAHRGEGNQPQHF
NA,TRBV28,TRBD1,TRBJ1-1,TGTGCCAGCAGTTCTTACAGGGGAAACACTGAAGCTTTCTTT,CASSSYRGNTEAFF
NA,TRBV5-1,NA,TRBJ2-7,TGCGCCAGCAGCTTGGTGGGGGGGCAGGGCTACGAGCAGTACTTC,CASSLVGGQGYEQYF
NA,TRBV6-6,NA,TRBJ1-1,TGTGCCAGCAGTTACGGGCAGCCCGTGAACACTGAAGCTTTCTTT,CASSYGQPVNTEAFF
NA,TRBV10-2,TRBD1,TRBJ2-6,TGCGCCAGCAGAGGGGACAGGGGAAGAGGTCCCTCTGGGGCCAACGTCCTGACTTTC,CASRGDRGRGPSGANVLTF
once,TRBV7-9,TRBD1,TRBJ1-2,TGTGCCAGCAGCCCGGACAGGGGAATCTATGGCTACACCTTC,CASSPDRGIYGYTF
NA,TRBV6-1,TRBD1,TRBJ2-3,TGTGCCAGCAGTGAAGCGGGACAGACTTCTGGTACGCAGTATTTT,CASSEAGQTSGTQYF
once,TRBV29-1,TRBD1,TRBJ1-4,TGCAGCGTGGGAGACAGGGGTGGAGAAAAACTGTTTTTT,CSVGDRGGEKLFF
NA,TRBV4-2,NA,TRBJ1-3,TGTGCCAGCAGCCAAAGAGACTCTGGAAACACCATATATTTT,CASSQRDSGNTIYF
NA,TRBV27,TRBD1,TRBJ1-4,TGTGCCAGCAGGGGGGACAGCTGGAATGAAAAACTGTTTTTT,CASRGDSWNEKLFF
once,TRBV7-2,TRBD1,TRBJ1-5,TGTGCCAGCAGCACAGGGGGCGGTTATCAGCCCCAGCATTTT,CASSTGGGYQPQHF
NA,TRBV19,NA,TRBJ1-1,TGTGCCAGTAGTCTCGGGCGGGGACGGAGCGCGAACACTGAAGCTTTCTTT,CASSLGRGRSANTEAFF
NA,TRBV24-1,TRBD2,TRBJ2-3,TGTGCCACCAGTGATTCTCTAGCGGGAGGGATCACAGATACGCAGTATTTT,CATSDSLAGGITDTQYF
NA,TRBV21-1,NA,TRBJ1-5,TGTGCCAGCAGCAAAGGTAACGGGTATCAGCCCCAGCATTTT,CASSKGNGYQPQHF
once,TRBV7-2,NA,TRBJ1-4,TGTGCCAGCAGCTTCGGGGGTAGAGATGAAAAACTGTTTTTT,CASSFGGRDEKLFF
NA,TRBV6-2/TRBV6-3,TRBD2,TRBJ2-3,TGTGCCAGCAGTCCCCACAAGACGGGACTAGCGACCCCAGATACGCAGTATTTT,CASSPHKTGLATPDTQYF
NA,TRBV3-1/TRBV3-2,NA,TRBJ2-7,TGTGCCAGCAGCCAGGGACTTGGGAACTACGAGCAGTACTTC,CASSQGLGNYEQYF
NA,TRBV2,TRBD1,TRBJ1-2,TGTGCCGTCCGGGACAGCCAACTTTATGGCTACACCTTC,CAVRDSQLYGYTF
NA,TRBV6-2/TRBV6-3,NA,TRBJ2-1,TGTGCCAGCAGTTTTTACCAGAAAACTGGGCGAAATTACAATGAGCAGTTCTTC,CASSFYQKTGRNYNEQFF
NA,TRBV5-1,NA,TRBJ1-1,TGCGCCAGCAGCTACCGGGAAGTTAACACTGAAGCTTTCTTT,CASSYREVNTEAFF
NA,TRBV24-1,TRBD1,TRBJ1-2,TGTGCCACCAGTGATGAAGGACAGGGAGAGGGGTTCTCGAATGGCTACACCTTC,CATSDEGQGEGFSNGYTF
NA,TRBV10-3,NA,TRBJ1-6,TGTGCCATCGGGGGCGTCTATAATTCACCCCTCCACTTT,CAIGGVYNSPLHF
few,TRBV7-9,NA,TRBJ1-6,TGTGCCAGCAGCTTCACCCGGGCGGGGACCGACAATTCACCCCTCCACTTT,CASSFTRAGTDNSPLHF
NA,TRBV27,NA,TRBJ2-7,TGTGCCAGCAGTCCTAGGGGGGGCGAGCAGTACTTC,CASSPRGGEQYF
once,TRBV5-1,TRBD2,TRBJ2-1,TGCGCCAGCAGCCCCAATCTTCAACGCGGGAGGCTATACAATGAGCAGTTCTTC,CASSPNLQRGRLYNEQFF
once,TRBV5-5,TRBD1,TRBJ1-1,TGTGCCAGCAGCTCACCCTTGACAGGGGGAGCTTTCTTT,CASSSPLTGGAFF
NA,TRBV13,NA,TRBJ1-6,TGTGCCAGCAGCCAGACATCTGGTAATTCACCCCTCCACTTT,CASSQTSGNSPLHF
NA,TRBV5-5,TRBD1,TRBJ2-7,TGTGCCAGCAGCTTGTACTGGGACAGAACATCCTACGAGCAGTACTTC,CASSLYWDRTSYEQYF
few,TRBV5-1,TRBD1,TRBJ1-2,TGCGCCAGCAGCTTGGGTGGACAGGGCAGTTATGGCTACACCTTC,CASSLGGQGSYGYTF
NA,TRBV4-2,TRBD2,TRBJ2-2,TGTGCCAGCAGCGTCAGACTAGCTGAGAACACCGGGGAGCTGTTTTTT,CASSVRLAENTGELFF
few,TRBV19,TRBD1,TRBJ2-2,TGTGCCAGTAGATTAAGGACAGGGATCAAGCTGTTTTTT,CASRLRTGIKLFF
few,TRBV2,NA,TRBJ1-1,TGTGCCAGCATTCCCACAGTGAACACTGAAGCTTTCTTT,CASIPTVNTEAFF